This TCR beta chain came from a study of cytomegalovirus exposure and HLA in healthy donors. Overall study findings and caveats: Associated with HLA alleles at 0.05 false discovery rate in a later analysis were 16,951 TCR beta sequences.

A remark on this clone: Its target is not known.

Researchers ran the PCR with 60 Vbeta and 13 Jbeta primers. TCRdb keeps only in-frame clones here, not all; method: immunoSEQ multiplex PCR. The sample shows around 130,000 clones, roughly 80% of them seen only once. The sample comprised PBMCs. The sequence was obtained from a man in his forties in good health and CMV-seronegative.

DNA of the CDR3: TGTGCCAGCAGTTCAGGGGGCGAGCAGTACTTC. Its protein is CASSSGGEQYF. The rearrangement joins TRBV27 to TRBJ2-7; 7 nucleotides match TRBD1. Trimming removed 4 bases from V and 6 bases from J; junction bases left unmatched: 0. Germline CDR1 MNHEY, CDR2 SMNVEV (reference sequence). This CDR3 is built from 11 residues.